One and the same sample provided the 32 T cell receptor beta chains below, sequenced in a study of OX40 agonist ivuxolimab in advanced cancers. TCRdb keeps only in-frame clones here, not all; method: immunoSEQ multiplex PCR. The sample includes more than 45,000 clones, more than 75% of them seen just once. The sequencing here drew on CD4+ or CD8+ T cells sorted from blood, taken in a trial of the OX40 agonist ivuxolimab. Receptor source: an adult with an advanced solid tumor such as melanoma, head and neck, liver or kidney cancer.

The gene calls are TRBV7-6 and TRBJ2-7; D tentatively reads TRBD1 or TRBD2 (5 bases each). The germline gives CDR1 SGHVS, CDR2 FNYEAQ. V was shortened by 1 base and J by 0 bases, with 10 bases between the two germline ends. The CDR3 runs to 15 residues. This chain's CDR3 is CASSLERGYSYEQYF. In DNA form, the CDR3 reads TGTGCCAGCAGCTTAGAACGGGGCTACTCCTACGAGCAGTACTTC.

V gene TRBV6-6 combines with J gene TRBJ1-1; 7 bases agree with TRBD1. Trimming cost V 2 bases and J 1 base; bases outside gene matches: 4. Germline V lookup: CDR1 MNHNY, CDR2 SVGAGI (reference sequence). The CDR3 runs 15 residues. DNA for the CDR3: TGTGCCAGCAGTTACGCCGGGACAGAGAACACTGAAGCTTTCTTT. It yields the protein CASSYAGTENTEAFF.

The chain couples TRBV5-5 to TRBJ1-5, with D uncertain. This CDR3 comprises 13 residues. V was trimmed by 2 bases and J by 5 bases, leaving 8 bases between them. The germline CDR1 and CDR2 sequences are SGHKS and YYEKEE (reference sequence). The CDR3 coding sequence is TGTGCCAGCAGCTTAGAAAGGGATCAGCCCCAGCATTTT. It yields the protein CASSLERDQPQHF.

The chain carries TRBV29-1 and TRBJ2-5, with a tentative D call TRBD2 (6 bases). The CDR3 sequence is 13 residues long. Germline loops: CDR1 SQVTM, CDR2 ANQGSEA. V was trimmed by 3 bases and J by 5 bases, leaving 13 bases between them. In nucleotides, the CDR3 is TGCAGCGTTGAGGTGGGGGGAGCGGAGACCCAGTACTTC. Translating gives CSVEVGGAETQYF. The entire variable domain, with the rest obtained from reference TRBV29-1 and TRBJ2-5, is as follows: SAVISQKPSRDICQRGTSLTIQCQVDSQVTMMFWYRQQPGQSLTLIATANQGSEATYESGFVIDKFPISRPNLTFSTLTVSNMSPEDSSIYLCSVEVGGAETQYFGPGTRLLVL.

The rearrangement uses TRBV6-1 and TRBJ2-5; TRBD2 aligns across 12 bases. This CDR3 comprises 14 residues. The junction had 3 bases not matched to a gene; V was cut back by 5 bases and J by 5 bases. CDR1 is MNHNS and CDR2 is SASEGT in the germline V gene. CDR3 sequence reads: CASSLGLAGETQYF. DNA of the CDR3: TGTGCCAGCAGTCTCGGACTAGCGGGGGAGACCCAGTACTTC.

This chain joins TRBV21-1 and TRBJ2-5; the table's D call, TRBD2, has no DNA check behind it. TRBV21-1 is classified as a pseudogene. The CDR3 totals 16 residues. CDR3 residues: CASSKDLLAGGETQYF. For the CDR3, the DNA is TGTGCCAGCAGCAAAGACCTACTAGCGGGAGGGGAGACCCAGTACTTC.

This clone was picked up one time. The rearrangement joins TRBV19 to TRBJ2-1, with 12 bases identical to TRBD2. The germline V gene has CDR1 LNHDA and CDR2 SQIVND (reference sequence). After removal of 7 bases from V and 9 bases from J, the junction contained 10 bases not matched to a gene. CDR3 size: 15 residues. CDR3 sequence reads: CASTSSGGASGEQFF. In DNA, the CDR3 is TGTGCCAGTACCTCTAGCGGGGGGGCCAGTGGTGAGCAGTTCTTC.

The chain uses TRBV27 and TRBJ2-1; the match to TRBD2 covers 8 bases. Trimming took 6 bases from V and 4 from J; bases not matched to a gene: 14. CDR1 MNHEY and CDR2 SMNVEV come from the germline V gene (reference sequence). This CDR3 comprises 17 residues. The CDR3 region is CASRPSGGRKLYNEQFF. Written as DNA, the CDR3 is TGTGCCAGCAGACCCAGCGGGGGCCGAAAATTGTACAATGAGCAGTTCTTC.

This chain uses TRBV29-1 with TRBJ2-3, with 10 bases matching TRBD2. V dropped 4 bases and J dropped 5; count of bases not matched to a gene: 6. The germline CDR1 and CDR2 sequences are SQVTM and ANQGSEA. The CDR3 is 14 amino acids. The CDR3 here is CSVALAGGRDTQYF. The CDR3 nucleotides are TGCAGCGTTGCTTTAGCGGGAGGTAGAGATACGCAGTATTTT.

This chain connects TRBV27 to TRBJ2-3; 12 bases are a match to TRBD2. This CDR3 comprises 16 residues. V dropped 5 bases and J dropped 2; count of bases not matched to a gene: 5. Germline assignment: CDR1 MNHEY and CDR2 SMNVEV (reference sequence). CDR3 in amino acids: CASSLTSGRSTDTQYF. CDR3 nucleotide sequence: TGTGCCAGCAGTCTCACTAGCGGGAGGTCCACAGATACGCAGTATTTT.

This clone has more than one count but fewer than ten. The chain joins TRBV6-6 to TRBJ1-3, with TRBD1 matching over 9 bases. Germline V lookup: CDR1 MNHNY, CDR2 SVGAGI (reference sequence). Trimming took 6 bases from V and 2 from J; bases not matched to a gene: 5. The CDR3 has 15 residues. The CDR3 DNA is TGTGCCAGCAGACCCGGGACAGGGCCTGGAAACACCATATATTTT. It encodes CASRPGTGPGNTIYF.

The chain couples TRBV2 to TRBJ1-6; D not resolved. The CDR3 sequence is 13 residues long. Looked up from germline, CDR1 is SNHLY and CDR2 is FYNNEI. V lost 6 bases, J lost 7 bases, and 10 bases lay in between. CDR3 sequence (DNA): TGTGCCAGCAGCCCTGGACTCAATTCACCCCTCCACTTT. Its translation: CASSPGLNSPLHF.

The chain couples TRBV7-2 to TRBJ2-6; D tentatively fits TRBD1 or TRBD2 (5 bases each). Trimming stripped 1 base from V and 4 bases from J, with 14 bases between. Germline values: CDR1 SGHTA, CDR2 FQGNSA. This CDR3 is built from 17 residues. The CDR3 DNA reads TGTGCCAGCAGCTTAGTAGGTGGGGGAAGCGGGGCCAACGTCCTGACTTTC. This gives the protein CASSLVGGGSGANVLTF. Full variable domain (outside the CDR3, taken from reference TRBV7-2 and TRBJ2-6): GAGVSQSPSNKVTEKGKDVELRCDPISGHTALYWYRQSLGQGLEFLIYFQGNSAPDKSGLPSDRFSAERTGGSVSTLTIQRTQQEDSAVYLCASSLVGGGSGANVLTFGAGSRLTVL.

V usage is TRBV6-6 and J usage is TRBJ1-6, with 10 nucleotides matching TRBD1. Germline lookup yields CDR1 MNHNY and CDR2 SVGAGI (reference sequence). The junction had 5 bases not matched to a gene; V was cut back by 2 bases and J by 10 bases. CDR3 length: 15 residues. The CDR3 here is CASSYRQGAGSPLHF. The CDR3 nucleotides are TGTGCCAGCAGTTACCGACAGGGGGCTGGGTCACCCCTCCACTTT.

The CDR3 nucleotides are TGTGCCATCAAAGGGGCCGTGAACACTGAAGCTTTCTTT. Translated, it gives CAIKGAVNTEAFF. J is TRBJ1-1 and V is TRBV10-3; D perhaps matches TRBD1 (5 bases). The CDR3 extends over 13 amino acids. Germline loops: CDR1 ENHRY, CDR2 SYGVKD. Trimming took 7 bases from V and 0 from J, leaving 9 bases between them.

The chain has TRBV28 and TRBJ1-2; possible D gene TRBD1, 6 bases. Deletions cut 2 bases from V and 7 bases from J, with 11 bases between. The CDR3 covers 13 residues. Germline V gives CDR1 MDHEN, CDR2 SYDVKM. DNA for the CDR3: TGTGCCAGCAGTTTAGGGGCAGGGGCTGGCTACACCTTC. It yields the protein CASSLGAGAGYTF.

The chain joins TRBV7-9 to TRBJ1-4, with 9 bases fitting TRBD1. CDR1 is SEHNR and CDR2 is FQNEAQ in the germline V gene (reference sequence). With V trimmed by 8 bases and J by 4 bases, 8 bases remained unmatched. The CDR3 extends over 15 amino acids. CDR3 in amino acids: CASGPGQGGNEKLFF. In DNA form, the CDR3 reads TGTGCCAGCGGACCGGGACAGGGAGGTAATGAAAAACTGTTTTTT. Looking up the rest from reference TRBV7-9 and TRBJ1-4 gives the full variable domain: DTGVSQNPRHKITKRGQNVTFRCDPISEHNRLYWYRQTLGQGPEFLTYFQNEAQLEKSRLLSDRFSAERPKGSFSTLEIQRTEQGDSAMYLCASGPGQGGNEKLFFGSGTQLSVL.

The chain couples TRBV2 to TRBJ1-1; 9 bases are shared with TRBD1. J gave up 1 base and V 5 bases, and 8 bases lay outside the gene matches. Germline-derived CDR1 and CDR2 are SNHLY and FYNNEI. CDR3 length: 16 amino acids. CDR3 nucleotide sequence: TGTGCCAGCAGTCCCCCCGGGACAGGGAAGAACACTGAAGCTTTCTTT. Protein product: CASSPPGTGKNTEAFF. Complete variable domain (other parts from reference TRBV2 and TRBJ1-1): EPEVTQTPSHQVTQMGQEVILRCVPISNHLYFYWYRQILGQKVEFLVSFYNNEISEKSEIFDDQFSVERPDGSNFTLKIRSTKLEDSAMYFCASSPPGTGKNTEAFFGQGTRLTVV.

The rearrangement links TRBV5-1 to TRBJ2-2; no definite D call. The germline V gene has CDR1 SGHRS and CDR2 YFSETQ. V was cut by 4 bases and J by 5 bases, with 15 bases left in between. CDR3 length: 15 residues. CDR3 region: CASSLQAQDTGELFF. The CDR3 nucleotides read TGCGCCAGCAGCCTGCAGGCCCAAGATACCGGGGAGCTGTTTTTT.

CDR3 amino acids: CASSPGTSGGAADTQYF. The DNA for the CDR3 is TGCGCCAGCAGCCCAGGGACTAGCGGGGGGGCGGCGGATACGCAGTATTTT. The chain couples TRBV5-1 to TRBJ2-3, with 16 bases aligning to TRBD2. Germline loops: CDR1 SGHRS, CDR2 YFSETQ. J was trimmed by 6 bases and V by 4 bases; bases with no gene match: 8. The CDR3 consists of 17 residues.

The V call is TRBV5-1, the J call TRBJ2-2; possible D gene TRBD1, 5 bases. Looked up from germline, CDR1 is SGHRS and CDR2 is YFSETQ. Trimming left V 0 bases short and J 3 bases short, with 9 bases between. The CDR3 runs to 15 residues. The CDR3 nucleotides read TGCGCCAGCAGCTTGGGGCTAGGGGACACCGGGGAGCTGTTTTTT. Amino acid sequence: CASSLGLGDTGELFF.

The chain carries TRBV21-1 and TRBJ1-2; the D call of TRBD1 is as the table states it, not checked on the DNA. TRBV21-1 is assigned pseudogene status. The CDR3 extends over 23 amino acids. As DNA, the CDR3 is TGTGCCAGCAGCAAAGAGGAGGTTCAAGCACCCCGGACAGGGGCGTCAGCTAACTATGGCTACACCTTC. This translates into CASSKEEVQAPRTGASANYGYTF.

The chain joins TRBV5-1 to TRBJ1-6, with D unresolved. From germline, CDR1 is SGHRS and CDR2 YFSETQ. The V end was cut by 4 bases, the J end by 10 bases, with 18 bases between. The CDR3 runs 15 residues. CDR3 sequence: CASSLTLLKESPLHF. In DNA form, the CDR3 reads TGCGCCAGCAGCCTAACACTGCTAAAGGAGTCACCCCTCCACTTT.

The chain links TRBV14 to TRBJ2-1; D is unclear. This CDR3 has 12 amino acids. CDR1 and CDR2 (germline): SGHDN, FVKESK. V was clipped by 5 bases and J by 3 bases, with 5 bases between them. The CDR3 DNA is TGTGCCAGCAGCTACCGCTACAATGAGCAGTTCTTC. It codes for CASSYRYNEQFF.

The chain uses TRBV19 and TRBJ1-6, with D possibly TRBD1 on 5 matching bases. The CDR3 spans 12 residues. V shed 4 bases and J shed 9 bases, with 7 bases lying between them. Germline assignment: CDR1 LNHDA and CDR2 SQIVND (reference sequence). CDR3 sequence: CASSTRVSPLHF. DNA of the CDR3: TGTGCCAGTAGTACCAGGGTTTCACCCCTCCACTTT.

This clone showed up just once. The chain employs TRBV4-2 and TRBJ1-1; 7 bases map to TRBD1. V lost 1 base, J lost 1 base, and 12 bases stayed unmatched. Per germline, CDR1 LGHNA and CDR2 YNFKEQ. The CDR3 length is 18 residues. In DNA, the CDR3 is TGTGCCAGCAGCCAAGTTCGATGGGTGACAGGGAGGAACACTGAAGCTTTCTTT. Protein sequence: CASSQVRWVTGRNTEAFF.

The DNA for the CDR3 is TGTGCCAGCTCACTCCGGAGGGGACTAGATAACCCAGATACGCAGTATTTT. This gives the protein CASSLRRGLDNPDTQYF. The J gene is TRBJ2-3, the V gene TRBV18; 8 positions agree with TRBD2. V trimming: 4 bases; J trimming: 4 bases; junction bases outside the gene matches: 13. Germline V gives CDR1 KGHSH, CDR2 LQKENI. CDR3 length: 17 residues.

This clone was seen only once. The chain employs TRBV7-3 and TRBJ2-3; the match to TRBD2 covers 7 bases. This CDR3 has 15 residues. The V segment lost 4 bases and the J segment 1 base; nucleotides outside the gene matches: 5. Germline-derived CDR1 and CDR2 are SGHTA and FQGTGA. The chain's CDR3 is CASSSGGTRTDTQYF. The CDR3, as DNA: TGTGCCAGCAGCTCCGGGGGGACTCGCACAGATACGCAGTATTTT. Combining the CDR3 with reference TRBV7-3 and TRBJ2-3 gives the whole variable domain GAGVSQTPSNKVTEKGKYVELRCDPISGHTALYWYRQSLGQGPEFLIYFQGTGAADDSGLPNDRFFAVRPEGSVSTLKIQRTERGDSAVYLCASSSGGTRTDTQYFGPGTRLTVL.

The rearrangement uses TRBV4-3 and TRBJ2-3; TRBD2 matches 11 bases. J gave up 5 bases and V 6 bases, and 4 bases lay outside the gene matches. Germline assignment: CDR1 LGHNA and CDR2 YSLEER. The length of the CDR3 is 14 residues. The CDR3 region is CASSSGRAKDTQYF. CDR3 DNA sequence: TGCGCCAGCAGTAGCGGGAGGGCCAAAGATACGCAGTATTTT.

V usage is TRBV18 and J usage is TRBJ1-2; no clear D. The CDR3 contains 13 residues. Germline V CDR1 and CDR2: KGHSH, LQKENI. V shed 3 bases and J shed 5 bases, with 10 bases lying between them. The CDR3 here is CASSPVTGYGYTF. The CDR3 region has the DNA TGTGCCAGCTCACCCGTCACGGGGTATGGCTACACCTTC.

The table lists this clone with a count of one. This chain joins TRBV2 and TRBJ2-1; the D gene is possibly TRBD2 (6 bases). CDR1 and CDR2 (germline): SNHLY, FYNNEI. The CDR3 covers 15 residues. The V gene lost 5 bases and the J gene lost 6 bases, with 17 bases spanning the gap. CDR3 loop: CASSPQGLVGNEQFF. As DNA, the CDR3 is TGTGCCAGCAGTCCTCAGGGACTGGTTGGCAATGAGCAGTTCTTC.

The V gene is TRBV6-6, the J gene TRBJ1-1; D is unclear. The V and J ends lost 1 base and 5 bases respectively, with 5 bases between them. The CDR3 has 12 amino acids. Per the germline V gene, CDR1 is MNHNY and CDR2 is SVGAGI (reference sequence). CDR3 sequence: CASSYFLTEAFF. DNA of the CDR3: TGTGCCAGCAGTTACTTTCTGACTGAAGCTTTCTTT.